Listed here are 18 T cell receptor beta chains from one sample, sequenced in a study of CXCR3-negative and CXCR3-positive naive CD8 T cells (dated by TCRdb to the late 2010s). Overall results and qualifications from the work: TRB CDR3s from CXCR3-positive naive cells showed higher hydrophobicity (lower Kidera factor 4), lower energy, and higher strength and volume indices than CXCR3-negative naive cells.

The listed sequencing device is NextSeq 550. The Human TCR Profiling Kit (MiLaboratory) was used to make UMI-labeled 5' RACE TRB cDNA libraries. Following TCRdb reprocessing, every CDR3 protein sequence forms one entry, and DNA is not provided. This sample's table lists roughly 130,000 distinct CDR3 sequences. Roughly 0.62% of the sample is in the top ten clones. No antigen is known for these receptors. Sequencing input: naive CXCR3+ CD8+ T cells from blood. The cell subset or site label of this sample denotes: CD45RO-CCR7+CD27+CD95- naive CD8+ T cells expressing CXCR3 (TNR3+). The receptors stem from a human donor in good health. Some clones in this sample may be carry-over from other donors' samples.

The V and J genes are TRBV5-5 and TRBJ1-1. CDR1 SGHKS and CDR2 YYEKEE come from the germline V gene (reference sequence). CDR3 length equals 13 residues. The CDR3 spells CASSLIDSYEAFF.

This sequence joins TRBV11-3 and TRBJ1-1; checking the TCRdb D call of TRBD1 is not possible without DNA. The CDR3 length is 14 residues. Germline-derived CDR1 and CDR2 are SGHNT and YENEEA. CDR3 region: CASSEPGQDTEAFF.

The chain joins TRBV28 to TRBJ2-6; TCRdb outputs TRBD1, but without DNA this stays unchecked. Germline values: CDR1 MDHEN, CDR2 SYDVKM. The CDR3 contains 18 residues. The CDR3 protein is CASSGRTGNISGANVLTF. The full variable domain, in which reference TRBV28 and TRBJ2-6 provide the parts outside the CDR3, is DVKVTQSSRYLVKRTGEKVFLECVQDMDHENMFWYRQDPGLGLRLIYFSYDVKMKEKGDIPEGYSVSREKKERFSLILESASTNQTSMYLCASSGRTGNISGANVLTFGAGSRLTVL.

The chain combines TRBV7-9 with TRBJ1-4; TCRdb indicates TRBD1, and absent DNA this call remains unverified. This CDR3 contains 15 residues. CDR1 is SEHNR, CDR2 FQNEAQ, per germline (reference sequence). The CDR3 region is CASSLTTGADEKLFF.

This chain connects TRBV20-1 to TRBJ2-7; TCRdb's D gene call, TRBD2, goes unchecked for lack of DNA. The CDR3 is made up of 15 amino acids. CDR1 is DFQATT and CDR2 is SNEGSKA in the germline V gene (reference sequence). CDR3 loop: CSAPSESSGAYEQYF.

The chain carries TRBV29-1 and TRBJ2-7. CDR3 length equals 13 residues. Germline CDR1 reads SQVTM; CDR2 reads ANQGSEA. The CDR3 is CSVEDGEDYEQYF.

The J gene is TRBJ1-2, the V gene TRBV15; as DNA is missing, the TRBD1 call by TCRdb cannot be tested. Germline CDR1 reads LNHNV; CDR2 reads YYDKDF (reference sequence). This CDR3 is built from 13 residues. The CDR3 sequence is CATSRGTGYGYTF.

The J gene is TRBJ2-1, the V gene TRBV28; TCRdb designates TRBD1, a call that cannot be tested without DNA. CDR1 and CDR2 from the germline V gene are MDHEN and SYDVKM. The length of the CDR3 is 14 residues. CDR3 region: CASSLPLAANEQFF. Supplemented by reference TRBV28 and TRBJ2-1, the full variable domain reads DVKVTQSSRYLVKRTGEKVFLECVQDMDHENMFWYRQDPGLGLRLIYFSYDVKMKEKGDIPEGYSVSREKKERFSLILESASTNQTSMYLCASSLPLAANEQFFGPGTRLTVL.

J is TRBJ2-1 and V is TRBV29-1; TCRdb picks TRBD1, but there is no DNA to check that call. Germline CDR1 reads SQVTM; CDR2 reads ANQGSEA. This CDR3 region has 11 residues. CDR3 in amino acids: CSVAQGREQFF.

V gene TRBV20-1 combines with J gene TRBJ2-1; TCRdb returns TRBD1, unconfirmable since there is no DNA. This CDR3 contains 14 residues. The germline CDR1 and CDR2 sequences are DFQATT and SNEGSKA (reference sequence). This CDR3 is CSAREQGSYNEQFF.

The CDR3 spells CASSQDQIGGGEQFF. The chain joins TRBV4-3 to TRBJ2-1; no DNA is available, so the TRBD1 call from TCRdb remains unchecked. Per germline, CDR1 LGHNA and CDR2 YSLEER. The CDR3 consists of 15 residues.

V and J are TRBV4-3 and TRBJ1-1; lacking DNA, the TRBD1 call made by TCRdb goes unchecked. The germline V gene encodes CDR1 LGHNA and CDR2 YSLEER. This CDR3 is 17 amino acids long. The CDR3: CASSQGKSFGRGTEAFF.

The CDR3 is CASSLVRTDTQYF. The rearrangement joins TRBV11-2 to TRBJ2-3. Germline CDR1 and CDR2: SGHAT and FQNNGV. CDR3 length: 13 residues.

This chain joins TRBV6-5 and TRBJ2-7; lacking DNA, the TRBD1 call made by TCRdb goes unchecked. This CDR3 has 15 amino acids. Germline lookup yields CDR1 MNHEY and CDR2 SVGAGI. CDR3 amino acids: CDSSYGQGADYEQYF.

CDR3: CASSSSGGAQETQYF. V usage is TRBV7-2 and J usage is TRBJ2-5; TCRdb indicates TRBD1, and absent DNA this call remains unverified. CDR1 and CDR2 (germline): SGHTA, FQGNSA. This CDR3 has 15 residues. Based on the CDR3 plus reference TRBV7-2 and TRBJ2-5, the full variable domain is GAGVSQSPSNKVTEKGKDVELRCDPISGHTALYWYRQSLGQGLEFLIYFQGNSAPDKSGLPSDRFSAERTGGSVSTLTIQRTQQEDSAVYLCASSSSGGAQETQYFGPGTRLLVL.

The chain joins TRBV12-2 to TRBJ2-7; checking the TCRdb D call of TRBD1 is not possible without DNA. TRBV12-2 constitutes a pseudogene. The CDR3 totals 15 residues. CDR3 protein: CASRPPFKRLYEQYF.

CDR3 in amino acids: CATSPNPNTEAFF. J is TRBJ1-1 and V is TRBV28. CDR1 is MDHEN, CDR2 SYDVKM, per germline. CDR3 length: 13 amino acids.

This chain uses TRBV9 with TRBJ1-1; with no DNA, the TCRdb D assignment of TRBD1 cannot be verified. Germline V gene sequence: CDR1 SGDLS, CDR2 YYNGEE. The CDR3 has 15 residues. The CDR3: CASSGRDRAGTEAFF.